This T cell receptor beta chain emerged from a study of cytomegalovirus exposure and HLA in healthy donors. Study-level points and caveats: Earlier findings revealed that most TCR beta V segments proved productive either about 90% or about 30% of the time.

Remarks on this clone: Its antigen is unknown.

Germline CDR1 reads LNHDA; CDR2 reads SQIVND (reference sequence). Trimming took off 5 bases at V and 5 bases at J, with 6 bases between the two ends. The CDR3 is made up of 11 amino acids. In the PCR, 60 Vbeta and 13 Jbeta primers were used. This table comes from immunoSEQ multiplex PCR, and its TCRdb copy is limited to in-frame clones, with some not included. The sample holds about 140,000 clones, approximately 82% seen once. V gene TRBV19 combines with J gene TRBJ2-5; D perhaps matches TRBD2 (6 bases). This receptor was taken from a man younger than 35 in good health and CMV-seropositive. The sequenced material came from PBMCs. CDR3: CASSRGETQYF. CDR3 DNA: TGTGCCAGTAGTCGGGGGGAGACCCAGTACTTC.